The 27 T cell receptor beta chains below all came from one sample that was sequenced in a study of spatial heterogeneity in lung cancer. Time point noted: blood at routine non-recurrence follow-up after resection. TCRdb called the 5' RACE reads again in MiXCR, with one record for every CDR3 protein. This table holds about 10,000 distinct CDR3 sequences, about 25% found once. The sample in question was PBMCs, obtained at follow-up. Every receptor here comes from a female donor with early-stage non-small cell lung cancer.

By share, this clonotype ranks as medium-sized. The chain recombines TRBV28 with TRBJ2-7; 10 bases are shared with TRBD1. V trimming: 7 bases; J trimming: 2 bases; junction bases outside the gene matches: 11. The CDR3 has 16 amino acids. Germline lookup yields CDR1 MDHEN and CDR2 SYDVKM. CDR3 coding DNA: TGTGCCAGCACCCTCTTCCCGGGACAGGGGCCCTACGAGCAGTACTTC. Encoded protein: CASTLFPGQGPYEQYF.

This clonotype has only a few counts. The rearrangement links TRBV6-5 to TRBJ2-1; 14 bases are shared with TRBD2. CDR3 length: 16 amino acids. The germline gives CDR1 MNHEY, CDR2 SVGAGI. Trimming cost V 7 bases and J 8 bases; bases outside gene matches: 10. CDR3 amino acids: CASNERLAGGKDEQFF. In DNA, the CDR3 is TGTGCCAGCAACGAAAGACTAGCGGGAGGGAAGGATGAGCAGTTCTTC.

The table lists this clonotype with a few counts. This sequence joins TRBV3-1 and TRBJ2-7; no clear D gene. Per germline, CDR1 LGHDT and CDR2 YNNKEL (reference sequence). The CDR3 extends over 14 amino acids. V gave up 0 bases and J gave up 5 bases, with 11 bases separating them. The CDR3 region is CASSQEGPLHEQYF. Here the CDR3 DNA reads TGTGCCAGCAGCCAAGAAGGGCCCTTGCACGAGCAGTACTTC.

This chain uses TRBV7-2 with TRBJ2-1, with a possible D match to TRBD1 (5 bases). Germline-derived CDR1 and CDR2 are SGHTA and FQGNSA. V lost 1 base and J 6 bases, leaving 13 bases between the germline ends. The CDR3 is 15 residues long. In DNA form, the CDR3 reads TGTGCCAGCAGCTTAGTGGCAGGGATTATCAATGAGCAGTTCTTC. It yields the protein CASSLVAGIINEQFF.

There are a few counts of this clonotype. The rearrangement joins TRBV19 to TRBJ2-2; TRBD2 might be the D (6 bases). The V gene lost 5 bases and the J gene lost 2 bases, with 15 bases spanning the gap. Germline lookup yields CDR1 LNHDA and CDR2 SQIVND (reference sequence). The CDR3 sequence is 16 residues long. The CDR3 nucleotides are TGTGCCAGTAGTGAGCTAGGGGACTTTAACACCGGGGAGCTGTTTTTT. As protein: CASSELGDFNTGELFF.

The rearrangement joins TRBV12-3 or TRBV12-4 to TRBJ2-1; TRBD2 is a possible D gene (5 bases). V lost 7 bases to trimming and J lost 5 bases, with 12 bases between them. The CDR3 consists of 13 residues. DNA of the CDR3: TGTGCCAGCACCCGGACTCTCCACAATGAGCAGTTCTTC. Its translation is CASTRTLHNEQFF.

Worth noting for this clonotype: This clone may be a read error of a much larger clone one base away. The chain links TRBV10-2 to TRBJ2-6, with D uncertain. There are 16 residues in the CDR3. V was cut by 1 base and J by 4 bases, with 11 bases left in between. CDR1 and CDR2 (germline): WSHSY, SAAADI. CDR3 region: CASSELTASGANVLTF. In nucleotides, the CDR3 is TGCGCCAGCAGTGAGTTGACGGCTTCAGGGGCCAACGTCCTGACTTTC.

This chain joins TRBV6-1 and TRBJ1-1; D perhaps matches TRBD1 (5 bases). The ends were cut back, 4 bases at V and 4 bases at J, with 19 bases in the middle. Per germline, CDR1 MNHNS and CDR2 SASEGT. The CDR3 totals 16 residues. CDR3 loop: CASSASWGVSSTEAFF. In DNA form, the CDR3 reads TGTGCCAGCAGTGCCTCCTGGGGGGTTTCGAGCACTGAAGCTTTCTTT.

V gene TRBV6-1 combines with J gene TRBJ2-3; D may match TRBD1 or TRBD2 (5 bases each). Germline values: CDR1 MNHNS, CDR2 SASEGT. Trimming stripped 6 bases from V and 0 bases from J, with 13 bases between. This CDR3 comprises 15 residues. The DNA for the CDR3 is TGTGCCAGCAGGGGAGATTGGGGGAGCACAGATACGCAGTATTTT. Its protein product is CASRGDWGSTDTQYF.

Within the sample, this clonotype is medium-sized (0.01 to 0.1%). The chain couples TRBV20-1 to TRBJ2-1; D gene ambiguous. The V gene's germline CDR1 is DFQATT and CDR2 SNEGSKA (reference sequence). The germline V and J ends were trimmed by 3 bases and 7 bases, with 13 bases remaining between them. The CDR3 is made up of 13 amino acids. The CDR3 nucleotides read TGCAGTGCTAGTCGGCCAGAATTGAATGAGCAGTTCTTC. Translation: CSASRPELNEQFF.

In its sample, this clonotype was seen a few times. The CDR3 reads CASTGYRGDYGYTF. CDR3 DNA sequence: TGTGCCAGCACCGGGTACAGGGGCGACTATGGCTACACCTTC. The V and J genes are TRBV28 and TRBJ1-2; 7 bases are a match to TRBD1. CDR3 length: 14 amino acids. Per germline, CDR1 MDHEN and CDR2 SYDVKM. Trimming took 7 bases from V and 3 from J; bases not matched to a gene: 8.

This clonotype is medium-sized by share. The genes are TRBV10-3 and TRBJ2-2; the D gene is possibly TRBD2 (5 bases). CDR1 is ENHRY, CDR2 SYGVKD, per germline. CDR3 length: 14 amino acids. Trimming stripped 4 bases from V and 1 base from J, with 7 bases between. This chain's CDR3 is CAISGSVNTGELFF. CDR3 DNA: TGTGCCATCAGTGGTAGCGTGAACACCGGGGAGCTGTTTTTT.

The chain has TRBV29-1 and TRBJ1-2, with 7 bases aligning to TRBD1. CDR1 and CDR2 from the germline V gene are SQVTM and ANQGSEA. The CDR3 runs to 12 residues. Trimming cost V 8 bases and J 8 bases; bases outside gene matches: 11. CDR3 sequence: CSTRGYRGGYTF. CDR3 nucleotide sequence: TGCAGCACCCGAGGATACAGGGGAGGCTACACCTTC.

This clonotype appeared a few times. The genes are TRBV5-1 and TRBJ2-1; 13 positions agree with TRBD2. Germline V gives CDR1 SGHRS, CDR2 YFSETQ. The CDR3 runs 15 residues. After removal of 4 bases from V and 8 bases from J, the junction contained 6 bases not matched to a gene. The CDR3 nucleotides are TGCGCCAGCAGCGGATCCGGACTAGCGGGAGATGAGCAGTTCTTC. Translated, it gives CASSGSGLAGDEQFF. Together with reference TRBV5-1 and TRBJ2-1, the CDR3 gives the full variable domain: KAGVTQTPRYLIKTRGQQVTLSCSPISGHRSVSWYQQTPGQGLQFLFEYFSETQRNKGNFPGRFSGRQFSNSRSEMNVSTLELGDSALYLCASSGSGLAGDEQFFGPGTRLTVL.

The chain uses TRBV10-3 and TRBJ1-2, with D hard to call. Per germline, CDR1 ENHRY and CDR2 SYGVKD. The V end was cut by 2 bases, the J end by 3 bases, with 7 bases between. The CDR3 has 13 residues. As DNA, the CDR3 is TGTGCCATCAGTGAGGGGGAGGACTATGGCTACACCTTC. Translating it yields CAISEGEDYGYTF.

This clonotype appeared a few times. The rearrangement joins TRBV9 to TRBJ2-1, with D perhaps TRBD1 (6 bases). Trimming shortened V by 5 bases and J by 5 bases, and 8 bases separated the two germline ends. Germline CDR1 and CDR2: SGDLS and YYNGEE. This CDR3 comprises 12 residues. CDR3 residues: CASSSGDNEQFF. Here the CDR3 DNA reads TGTGCCAGCAGTTCAGGGGACAATGAGCAGTTCTTC.

This clonotype was counted between two and nine times. The chain carries TRBV7-2 and TRBJ1-3, with 10 nucleotides matching TRBD1. The CDR3 is 15 residues long. CDR1 SGHTA and CDR2 FQGNSA come from the germline V gene. The V and J ends lost 3 bases and 3 bases, in that order; junction bases with no gene match: 2. The CDR3, as DNA: TGTGCCAGCAGCTTGACAGGGGGCGGTGGAAACACCATATATTTT. Amino acids: CASSLTGGGGNTIYF.

This clonotype was seen a few times. V gene TRBV10-3 combines with J gene TRBJ2-7; D could derive from TRBD1 or TRBD2 (6 bases each). The V and J ends lost 2 bases and 7 bases respectively, with 15 bases between them. The germline V gene has CDR1 ENHRY and CDR2 SYGVKD. The CDR3 runs 14 residues. The CDR3 loop is CAISEEGGNREQYF. As DNA, the CDR3 is TGTGCCATCAGTGAGGAAGGGGGGAATCGGGAGCAGTACTTC.

The genes are TRBV5-6 and TRBJ1-5; weak D call: TRBD1 (5 bases). Looked up from germline, CDR1 is SGHDT and CDR2 is YYEEEE. V was cut by 4 bases and J by 5 bases, with 10 bases left in between. The CDR3 has 13 residues. The CDR3 protein is CASSTGGYQPQHF. CDR3 DNA sequence: TGTGCCAGCAGCACTGGGGGGTATCAGCCCCAGCATTTT.

V is TRBV7-6 and J is TRBJ2-5, with TRBD2 as a possible D gene (7 bases). The CDR3 has 15 residues. Germline CDR1 reads SGHVS; CDR2 reads FNYEAQ. Between the trimmed V and J ends, which lost 0 bases and 4 bases, there was a span of 12 bases. This CDR3 is CASSLAQGGGETQYF. In DNA form, the CDR3 reads TGTGCCAGCAGCTTAGCGCAGGGAGGGGGAGAGACCCAGTACTTC.

Of note for this clonotype: This may come from a read error, since a much larger clone is one base off. This chain joins TRBV5-4 and TRBJ2-2; tentatively, D is TRBD1 or TRBD2 (5 bases each). The CDR3 totals 13 residues. Germline loops: CDR1 SGHNT, CDR2 YYREEE (reference sequence). CDR3 loop: CAISVGVTGELFF. Written as DNA, the CDR3 is TGTGCCATCAGCGTGGGGGTCACCGGGGAGCTGTTTTTT.

V gene TRBV7-2 combines with J gene TRBJ2-2; D perhaps matches TRBD1 (6 bases). Trimming shortened V by 5 bases and J by 1 base, and 14 bases separated the two germline ends. The CDR3 spans 16 residues. Germline CDR1 reads SGHTA; CDR2 reads FQGNSA. Here the CDR3 reads CASSPPGTRNTGELFF. The CDR3 coding sequence is TGTGCCAGCAGCCCCCCCGGGACACGGAACACCGGGGAGCTGTTTTTT.

This clonotype was observed a handful of times. V and J are TRBV5-5 and TRBJ2-5, with D unresolved. V lost 1 base to trimming and J lost 2 bases, with 9 bases between them. This CDR3 has 14 amino acids. CDR1 is SGHKS, CDR2 YYEKEE, per germline (reference sequence). CDR3 protein: CASSLPGAQETQYF. The CDR3 DNA is TGTGCCAGCAGCTTGCCCGGAGCACAAGAGACCCAGTACTTC.

By its share, this clonotype is medium-sized. The V and J genes are TRBV10-3 and TRBJ2-7; tentative D call: TRBD1 (5 bases). V lost 3 bases, J lost 3 bases, and 6 bases lay in between. This CDR3 has 12 amino acids. Germline CDR1 reads ENHRY; CDR2 reads SYGVKD. The CDR3 sequence: CAISDDSYEQYF. The CDR3 DNA reads as TGTGCCATCAGTGACGACAGCTACGAGCAGTACTTC.

This clonotype was detected only a few times. The chain couples TRBV20-1 to TRBJ1-1; tentative D call: TRBD1 (6 bases). Germline V gene sequence: CDR1 DFQATT, CDR2 SNEGSKA (reference sequence). The CDR3 loop spans 16 amino acids. V was cut by 0 bases and J by 8 bases, with 22 bases left in between. CDR3 sequence (DNA): TGCAGTGCTAGAGATTTACGGAGACAGGTTGAGGCCGAAGCTTTCTTT. Translating it yields CSARDLRRQVEAEAFF.

This clonotype has only a few counts. Written as DNA, the CDR3 is TGTGCCAGCAGTTCTGACACTTCCCGACGAGCTTTCTTT. This sequence encodes CASSSDTSRRAFF. This chain connects TRBV27 to TRBJ1-1; D call uncertain. Germline V lookup: CDR1 MNHEY, CDR2 SMNVEV (reference sequence). Trimming removed 4 bases from V and 10 bases from J, with 16 bases in between. This CDR3 comprises 13 residues.

V usage is TRBV20-1 and J usage is TRBJ1-4; D remains unclear. This CDR3 is 13 amino acids long. Germline V CDR1 and CDR2: DFQATT, SNEGSKA (reference sequence). Between the trimmed V and J ends, which lost 6 bases and 7 bases, there was a span of 15 bases. This chain's CDR3 is CSALAESGEKLFF. The CDR3, as DNA: TGCAGTGCCCTGGCGGAATCGGGTGAAAAACTGTTTTTT.